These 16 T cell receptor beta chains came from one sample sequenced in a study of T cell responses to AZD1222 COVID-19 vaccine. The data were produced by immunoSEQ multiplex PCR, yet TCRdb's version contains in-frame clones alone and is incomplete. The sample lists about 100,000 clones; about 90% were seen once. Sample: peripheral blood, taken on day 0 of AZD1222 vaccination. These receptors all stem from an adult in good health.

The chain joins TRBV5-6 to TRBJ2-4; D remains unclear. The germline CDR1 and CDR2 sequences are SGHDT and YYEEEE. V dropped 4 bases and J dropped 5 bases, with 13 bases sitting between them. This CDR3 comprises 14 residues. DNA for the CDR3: TGTGCCAGCAGCCCCCCTTTTAGGCAAAACATTCAGTACTTC. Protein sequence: CASSPPFRQNIQYF. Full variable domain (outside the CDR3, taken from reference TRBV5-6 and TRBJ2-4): DAGVTQSPTHLIKTRGQQVTLRCSPKSGHDTVSWYQQALGQGPQFIFQYYEEEERQRGNFPDRFSGHQFPNYSSELNVNALLLGDSALYLCASSPPFRQNIQYFGAGTRLSVL.

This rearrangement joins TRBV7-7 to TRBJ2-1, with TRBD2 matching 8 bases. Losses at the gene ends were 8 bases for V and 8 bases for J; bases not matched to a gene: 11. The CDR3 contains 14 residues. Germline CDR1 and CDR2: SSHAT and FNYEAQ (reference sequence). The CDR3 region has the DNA TGTGCCAGCGCCCTGGGACTAGGGAGGGATGAGCAGTTCTTC. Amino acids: CASALGLGRDEQFF.

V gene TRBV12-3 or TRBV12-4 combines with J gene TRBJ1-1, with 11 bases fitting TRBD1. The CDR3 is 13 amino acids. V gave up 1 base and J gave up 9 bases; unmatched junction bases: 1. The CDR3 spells CASSLGTGGQAFF. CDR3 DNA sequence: TGTGCCAGCAGTTTAGGGACAGGGGGCCAAGCTTTCTTT.

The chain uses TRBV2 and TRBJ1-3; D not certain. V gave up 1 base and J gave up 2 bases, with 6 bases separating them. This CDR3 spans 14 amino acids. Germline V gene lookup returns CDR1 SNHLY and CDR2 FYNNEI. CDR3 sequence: CASSEVTAGNTIYF. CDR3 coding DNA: TGTGCCAGCAGTGAAGTCACTGCTGGAAACACCATATATTTT.

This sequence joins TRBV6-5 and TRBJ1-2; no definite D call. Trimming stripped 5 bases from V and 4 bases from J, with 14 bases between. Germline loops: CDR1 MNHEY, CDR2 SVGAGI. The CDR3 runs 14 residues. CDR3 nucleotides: TGTGCCAGCAGTCCGGATGTGAGACTCTATGGCTACACCTTC. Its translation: CASSPDVRLYGYTF.

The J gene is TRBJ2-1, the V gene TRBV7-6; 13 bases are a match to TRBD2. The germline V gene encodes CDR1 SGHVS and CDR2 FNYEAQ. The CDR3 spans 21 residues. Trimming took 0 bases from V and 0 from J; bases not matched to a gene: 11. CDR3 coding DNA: TGTGCCAGCAGCTTAGCAGAAAGGGGACTAGCGGGAAGAGGCTCCTACAATGAGCAGTTCTTC. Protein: CASSLAERGLAGRGSYNEQFF.

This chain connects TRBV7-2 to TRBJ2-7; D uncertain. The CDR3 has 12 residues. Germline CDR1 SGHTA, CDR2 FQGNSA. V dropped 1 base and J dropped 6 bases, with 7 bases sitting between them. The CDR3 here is CASSLDIGEQYF. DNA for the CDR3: TGTGCCAGCAGCTTAGACATAGGCGAGCAGTACTTC.

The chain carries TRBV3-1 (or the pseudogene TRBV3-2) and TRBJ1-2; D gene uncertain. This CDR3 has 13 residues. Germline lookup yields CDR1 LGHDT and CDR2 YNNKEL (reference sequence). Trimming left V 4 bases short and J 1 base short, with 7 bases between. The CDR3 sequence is CASSLMGNYGYTF. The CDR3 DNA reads TGTGCCAGCAGCCTAATGGGTAACTATGGCTACACCTTC.

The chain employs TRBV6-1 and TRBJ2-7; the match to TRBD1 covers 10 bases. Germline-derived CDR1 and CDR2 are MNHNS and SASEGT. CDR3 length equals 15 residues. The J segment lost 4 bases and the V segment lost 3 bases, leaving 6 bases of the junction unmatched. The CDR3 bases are TGTGCCAGCAGTGATCCCGGGACAGGGGTATACGAGCAGTACTTC. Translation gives CASSDPGTGVYEQYF.

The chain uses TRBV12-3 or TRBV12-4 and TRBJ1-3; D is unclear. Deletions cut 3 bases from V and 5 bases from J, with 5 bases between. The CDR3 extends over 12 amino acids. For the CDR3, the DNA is TGTGCCAGCAGTTTGATCAGAAACACCATATATTTT. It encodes CASSLIRNTIYF.

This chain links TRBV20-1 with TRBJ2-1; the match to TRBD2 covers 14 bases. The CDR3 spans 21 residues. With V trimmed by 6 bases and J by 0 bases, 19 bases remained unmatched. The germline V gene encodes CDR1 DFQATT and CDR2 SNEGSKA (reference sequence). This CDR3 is CSASSTTRLAGGPSSYNEQFF. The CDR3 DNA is TGCAGTGCCAGTTCAACGACCCGACTAGCGGGAGGGCCGAGCTCCTACAATGAGCAGTTCTTC.

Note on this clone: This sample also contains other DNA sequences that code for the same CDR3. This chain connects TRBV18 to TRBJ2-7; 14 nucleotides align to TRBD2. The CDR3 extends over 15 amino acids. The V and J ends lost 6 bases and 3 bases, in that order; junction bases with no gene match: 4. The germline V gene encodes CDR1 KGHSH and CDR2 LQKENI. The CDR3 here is CASSLGTSGSYEQYF. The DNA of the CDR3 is TGTGCCAGCTCCCTAGGGACTAGCGGGAGCTACGAGCAGTACTTC.

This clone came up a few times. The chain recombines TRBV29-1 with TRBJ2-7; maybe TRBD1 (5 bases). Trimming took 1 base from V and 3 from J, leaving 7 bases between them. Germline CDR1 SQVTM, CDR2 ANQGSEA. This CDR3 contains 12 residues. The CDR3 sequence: CSVEGQLYEQYF. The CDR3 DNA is TGCAGCGTTGAAGGACAGCTCTACGAGCAGTACTTC.

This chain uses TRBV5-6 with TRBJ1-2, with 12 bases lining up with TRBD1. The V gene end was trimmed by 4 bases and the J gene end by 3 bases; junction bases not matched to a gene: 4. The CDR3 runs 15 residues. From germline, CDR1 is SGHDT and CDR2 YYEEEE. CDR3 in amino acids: CASSLRDRGHYGYTF. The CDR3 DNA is TGTGCCAGCAGCCTCCGGGACAGGGGGCACTATGGCTACACCTTC.

This chain's CDR3 is CASSQSQSGANVLTF. The CDR3 DNA reads as TGTGCCAGCAGCCAGAGTCAGTCTGGGGCCAACGTCCTGACTTTC. The chain is built from TRBV3-1 (or the pseudogene TRBV3-2) and TRBJ2-6; D is unresolved. Germline V gene data show CDR1 as LGHDT and CDR2 as YNNKEL (reference sequence). CDR3 length: 15 residues. V lost 3 bases and J lost 1, with 7 bases in between.

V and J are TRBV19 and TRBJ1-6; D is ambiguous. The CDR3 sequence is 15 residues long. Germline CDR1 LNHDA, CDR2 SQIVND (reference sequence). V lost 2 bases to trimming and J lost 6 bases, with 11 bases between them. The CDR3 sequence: CASSIPGSGNSPLHF. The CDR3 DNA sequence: TGTGCCAGTAGTATACCGGGGTCTGGTAATTCACCCCTCCACTTT.